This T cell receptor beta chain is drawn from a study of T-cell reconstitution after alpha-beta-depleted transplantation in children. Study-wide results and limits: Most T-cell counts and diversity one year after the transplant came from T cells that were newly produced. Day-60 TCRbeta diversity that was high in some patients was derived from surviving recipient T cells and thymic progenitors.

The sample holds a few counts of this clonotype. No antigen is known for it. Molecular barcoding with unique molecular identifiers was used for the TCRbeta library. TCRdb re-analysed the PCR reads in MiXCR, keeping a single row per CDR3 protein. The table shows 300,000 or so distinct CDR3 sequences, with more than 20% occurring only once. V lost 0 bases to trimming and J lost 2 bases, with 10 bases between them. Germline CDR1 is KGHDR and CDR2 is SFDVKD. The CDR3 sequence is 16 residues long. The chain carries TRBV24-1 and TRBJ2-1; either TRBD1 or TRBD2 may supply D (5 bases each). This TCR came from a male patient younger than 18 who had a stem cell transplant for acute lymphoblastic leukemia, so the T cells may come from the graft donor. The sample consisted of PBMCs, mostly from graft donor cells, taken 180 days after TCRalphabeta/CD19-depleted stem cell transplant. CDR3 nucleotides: TGTGCCACCAGTGATTTGGGGACCGGAGCCTACAATGAGCAGTTCTTC. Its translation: CATSDLGTGAYNEQFF.